A selection of T cell receptor beta chains follows, all from one sample in a study of T-cell reconstitution after alpha-beta-depleted transplantation in children. TCRdb re-called the PCR reads through MiXCR, storing one row per CDR3 protein. The data show around 410,000 distinct CDR3 sequences, roughly 11% seen once. The sample was PBMCs from the stem cell graft donor, taken from the stem cell graft. Every receptor here comes from a human donor who donated a stem cell graft to a child with acute myeloid leukemia. CDR3s include the opening cysteine and the closing phenylalanine or tryptophan. D genes are given only for firm matches. Not all rows give a size; the values are once, few, many and, for expanded clones, a class.

TRBJ2-3 | . | TRBV11-2 | few | CASSSHTDTQYF | TGTGCCAGCAGCTCCCACACAGATACGCAGTATTTT
TRBJ2-1 | . | TRBV7-2 | . | CASSTFLYNEQFF | TGTGCCAGCAGCACCTTCTTATACAATGAGCAGTTCTTC
TRBJ2-1 | TRBD2 | TRBV6-5 | . | CASSFPSSGSNEQFF | TGTGCCAGCAGTTTTCCGAGTAGCGGGAGTAATGAGCAGTTCTTC
TRBJ2-7 | TRBD1 | TRBV5-6 | few | CASSVEQGYEQYF | TGTGCCAGCAGCGTAGAACAGGGGTACGAGCAGTACTTC
TRBJ2-7 | TRBD2 | TRBV13 | few | CASSPSPSGGIEQYF | TGTGCCAGCAGCCCCTCCCCTAGCGGGGGGATCGAGCAGTACTTC
TRBJ1-5 | TRBD1 | TRBV5-5 | . | CASSLSPGSRDRDQPQHF | TGTGCCAGCAGCTTATCCCCGGGAAGTCGGGACAGAGATCAGCCCCAGCATTTT
TRBJ1-2 | . | TRBV11-2 | many | CASSGGWDYGYTF | TGTGCCAGCAGCGGAGGGTGGGACTATGGCTACACCTTC
TRBJ2-1 | TRBD2 | TRBV10-3 | . | CAIKGKGSGSVGAEQFF | TGTGCCATCAAGGGGAAAGGTAGCGGGAGTGTTGGTGCTGAGCAGTTCTTC
TRBJ1-1 | TRBD1 | TRBV5-1 | few | CASSGGQGYTEAFF | TGCGCCAGCAGCGGGGGACAGGGATATACTGAAGCTTTCTTT
TRBJ2-3 | . | TRBV7-8 | few | CASSLENQEPSTDTQYF | TGTGCCAGCAGCTTAGAGAACCAAGAACCTAGCACAGATACGCAGTATTTT
TRBJ1-5 | . | TRBV5-1 | few | CASSFDGDSNQPQHF | TGCGCCAGCAGCTTTGACGGAGATAGCAATCAGCCCCAGCATTTT
TRBJ2-1 | TRBD1 | TRBV4-2 | . | CASSQEPPGQGAQGQFF | TGTGCCAGCAGCCAAGAGCCCCCGGGACAGGGGGCGCAGGGGCAGTTCTTC
TRBJ2-5 | . | TRBV20-1 | many | CSATGGRQETQYF | TGCAGTGCTACAGGGGGGCGGCAAGAGACCCAGTACTTC
TRBJ2-1 | . | TRBV20-1 | . | CSARDLKDRWPDYNEQFF | TGCAGTGCTAGAGATTTAAAAGATAGGTGGCCGGATTACAATGAGCAGTTCTTC
TRBJ2-1 | TRBD2 | TRBV9 | many | CASSVVSGGFYNEQFF | TGTGCCAGCAGCGTAGTGTCGGGGGGGTTTTACAATGAGCAGTTCTTC
TRBJ1-2 | . | TRBV5-6 | . | CASSSPSESYGYTF | TGTGCCAGCAGCTCTCCCTCGGAAAGCTATGGCTACACCTTC
TRBJ2-7 | TRBD1 | TRBV12-3/TRBV12-4 | . | CASSRGRDSSYEQYF | TGTGCCAGCAGTAGGGGACGGGACAGCTCCTACGAGCAGTACTTC
TRBJ2-3 | . | TRBV6-4 | few | CASSDRADGTDTQYF | TGTGCCAGCAGTGATCGAGCGGACGGGACAGATACGCAGTATTTT
TRBJ1-1 | . | TRBV28 | . | CASSEARGGQTEAFF | TGTGCCAGCAGTGAAGCCCGGGGCGGCCAAACTGAAGCTTTCTTT
TRBJ2-1 | TRBD2 | TRBV10-3 | . | CAISGGGGAYNEQFF | TGTGCCATCAGTGGGGGCGGGGGGGCCTACAATGAGCAGTTCTTC
TRBJ2-2 | . | TRBV29-1 | . | CSVATRVGSGELFF | TGCAGCGTGGCTACGAGAGTGGGGTCCGGGGAGCTGTTTTTT
TRBJ2-5 | TRBD2 | TRBV20-1 | . | CSATSGSDWYQETQYF | TGCAGTGCAACTAGCGGGAGTGATTGGTACCAAGAGACCCAGTACTTC
TRBJ2-1 | . | TRBV9 | . | CASSIGQRGVSSYNEQFF | TGTGCCAGCAGCATAGGCCAAAGGGGGGTAAGCTCCTACAATGAGCAGTTCTTC
TRBJ2-5 | TRBD1 | TRBV4-1 | . | CASSQLGTGHQETQYF | TGCGCCAGCAGCCAGCTAGGGACAGGACACCAAGAGACCCAGTACTTC
TRBJ2-7 | . | TRBV29-1 | few | CSVETGANEQYF | TGCAGCGTTGAAACTGGGGCCAACGAGCAGTACTTC
TRBJ1-1 | TRBD1 | TRBV6-1 | . | CASRPTGGPFGAFF | TGTGCCAGCAGGCCCACAGGGGGCCCCTTTGGGGCTTTCTTT
TRBJ2-6 | . | TRBV7-2 | many | CASSPGGSGANVLTF | TGTGCCAGCAGTCCGGGCGGCTCTGGGGCCAACGTCCTGACTTTC
TRBJ2-3 | TRBD2 | TRBV6-1 | many | CASSEVIAGGVTDTQYF | TGTGCCAGCAGTGAAGTGATAGCGGGGGGGGTGACAGATACGCAGTATTTT
TRBJ2-3 | TRBD2 | TRBV13 | . | CASSSRLATTLGDTQYF | TGTGCCAGCAGCAGCAGACTAGCGACCACCCTGGGGGATACGCAGTATTTT
TRBJ2-3 | . | TRBV4-1 | few | CASSQDRGVHTDTQYF | TGCGCCAGCAGCCAAGATCGTGGGGTCCACACAGATACGCAGTATTTT
TRBJ2-2 | . | TRBV6-5 | . | CASSTDRTGELFF | TGTGCCAGCAGTACTGACAGAACCGGGGAGCTGTTTTTT
TRBJ2-5 | . | TRBV12-3/TRBV12-4 | many | CASRFEGRETQYF | TGTGCCAGCAGGTTTGAGGGGCGGGAGACCCAGTACTTC
TRBJ2-1 | . | TRBV11-2 | . | CASSLGRGSQSPYNEQFF | TGTGCCAGCAGCTTAGGGAGGGGAAGCCAATCCCCCTACAATGAGCAGTTCTTC
TRBJ2-1 | . | TRBV7-2 | . | CASSDKQGGSEQFF | TGTGCCAGCAGCGATAAGCAGGGGGGTAGTGAGCAGTTCTTC
TRBJ1-3 | TRBD1 | TRBV5-1 | many | CASSQSGTGGNTIYF | TGCGCCAGCAGCCAATCCGGGACAGGGGGAAACACCATATATTTT
TRBJ2-3 | . | TRBV3-1 | . | CACTQVSRDGTDTQYF | TGTGCCTGCACCCAAGTGAGCCGGGACGGCACAGATACGCAGTATTTT
TRBJ2-3 | TRBD2 | TRBV29-1 | . | CSEGTSGSTDTQYF | TGCAGCGAAGGGACTAGCGGGAGCACAGATACGCAGTATTTT
TRBJ2-1 | . | TRBV7-9 | few | CASSPPQRLYNEQFF | TGTGCCAGCAGCCCCCCGCAGAGACTCTACAATGAGCAGTTCTTC
TRBJ1-2 | . | TRBV14 | . | CASSQAPGRHPFYGYTF | TGTGCCAGCAGCCAAGCCCCGGGACGTCATCCCTTCTATGGCTACACCTTC
TRBJ1-1 | . | TRBV6-5 | . | CASRGTGQNTEAFF | TGTGCCAGCAGGGGAACCGGGCAGAACACTGAAGCTTTCTTT
TRBJ2-6 | . | TRBV5-1 | few | CASSLGGTTSSGANVLTF | TGCGCCAGCAGCTTGGGGGGGACAACTAGCTCTGGGGCCAACGTCCTGACTTTC
TRBJ2-5 | TRBD1 | TRBV5-6 | many | CASSLSGQGGLETQYF | TGTGCCAGCAGCTTGTCCGGACAGGGGGGTTTAGAGACCCAGTACTTC
TRBJ2-2 | TRBD2 | TRBV25-1 | few | CASSEGLAGGQSTGELFF | TGTGCCAGCAGTGAGGGACTAGCGGGGGGGCAAAGCACCGGGGAGCTGTTTTTT
TRBJ1-3 | . | TRBV12-3/TRBV12-4 | many | CASSLLGPGNTIYF | TGTGCCAGCAGTTTACTGGGGCCGGGAAACACCATATATTTT
TRBJ2-3 | TRBD2 | TRBV20-1 | few | CSATSGVTSTDTQYF | TGCAGTGCTACTAGCGGGGTCACTAGCACAGATACGCAGTATTTT
TRBJ2-3 | . | TRBV12-3/TRBV12-4 | few | CASSFETRDTQYF | TGTGCCAGCAGTTTTGAGACACGGGATACGCAGTATTTT